This is a list of T cell receptor beta chains from one sample in a study of radiation and T cells in renal cell carcinoma. Sequencing used immunoSEQ multiplex PCR; TCRdb keeps in-frame clones, though not all of them. The data contain roughly 14,000 clones, 64% of them singletons. This specimen was tumor tissue, taken from a patient whose treatment included radiotherapy and nephrectomy. These receptors originate from a woman aged 70-85 years with renal cell carcinoma. The conserved cysteine and the conserved F or W are not part of the CDR3 here. The D gene is left open where the match is weak.

V gene: TRBV5-1
D gene: TRBD2
J gene: TRBJ2-7
CDR3 protein: ASSLAPLREEYEQY

V gene: TRBV2
D gene: TRBD1
J gene: .
CDR3 protein: ASGGQGNQPQY

V gene: TRBV28
D gene: TRBD1
J gene: TRBJ2-6
CDR3 protein: ASSSPQGTSGANVLT

V gene: TRBV2
D gene: .
J gene: TRBJ2-7
CDR3 protein: ASNWLYEQY

V gene: TRBV5-5
D gene: .
J gene: TRBJ1-2
CDR3 protein: ASRIVAAPNYGYT

V gene: TRBV15
D gene: TRBD1
J gene: TRBJ1-3
CDR3 protein: ATSSRDRGRTTGNTIY

V gene: TRBV15
D gene: .
J gene: TRBJ1-1
CDR3 protein: ATSPRARANTEAF

V gene: TRBV30
D gene: .
J gene: TRBJ2-1
CDR3 protein: AWSVHVNEQF

V gene: TRBV5-5
D gene: TRBD2
J gene: TRBJ2-5
CDR3 protein: ASSLEGLAGETQY

V gene: TRBV19
D gene: .
J gene: TRBJ1-2
CDR3 protein: ASSIGPGNYGYT

V gene: TRBV7-2
D gene: TRBD1
J gene: TRBJ2-3
CDR3 protein: ASSLTGGMGDTQY

V gene: TRBV7-9
D gene: .
J gene: TRBJ2-5
CDR3 protein: ASSFGGHLETQY

V gene: TRBV27
D gene: .
J gene: TRBJ1-4
CDR3 protein: ASSLLGTAEKLF

V gene: TRBV30
D gene: TRBD2
J gene: TRBJ2-2
CDR3 protein: AWRGRAGELF

V gene: TRBV5-6
D gene: .
J gene: TRBJ2-5
CDR3 protein: ASSLVGRGTGETQY

V gene: TRBV6-1
D gene: .
J gene: TRBJ1-1
CDR3 protein: ASSRVDRNTEAF

V gene: TRBV5-4
D gene: TRBD2
J gene: TRBJ2-5
CDR3 protein: ASSLASGGAETQY

V gene: TRBV5-6
D gene: TRBD1
J gene: TRBJ1-1
CDR3 protein: ASSYNRGPSNEAF

V gene: TRBV7-8
D gene: TRBD1
J gene: TRBJ1-4
CDR3 protein: ASSSSDRGQEKLF

V gene: TRBV7-9
D gene: .
J gene: TRBJ1-5
CDR3 protein: ASSWGNQPQH

V gene: TRBV10-3
D gene: .
J gene: TRBJ1-3
CDR3 protein: ASAGDGYTIY

V gene: TRBV2
D gene: TRBD1
J gene: TRBJ1-5
CDR3 protein: ASSLDRGNNQPQH

V gene: TRBV5-5
D gene: .
J gene: TRBJ2-2
CDR3 protein: ASSLAGENTGELF

V gene: TRBV6-5
D gene: TRBD1
J gene: TRBJ2-5
CDR3 protein: ASSRDRDEGETQY

V gene: TRBV6-6
D gene: .
J gene: TRBJ1-2
CDR3 protein: ASSPQGDGYT

V gene: TRBV6-5
D gene: .
J gene: TRBJ1-5
CDR3 protein: ASSPNSNQPQH

V gene: TRBV29-1
D gene: TRBD1
J gene: TRBJ2-3
CDR3 protein: SVGTGLTDTQY

V gene: TRBV7-2
D gene: TRBD2
J gene: TRBJ2-1
CDR3 protein: ASSQQATSGSPVEQF

V gene: TRBV9
D gene: TRBD1
J gene: TRBJ1-5
CDR3 protein: ASSPGQGPPQPQH

V gene: TRBV6-1
D gene: TRBD1
J gene: TRBJ1-2
CDR3 protein: ASSEGGGDGYT

V gene: TRBV6-5
D gene: .
J gene: TRBJ1-6
CDR3 protein: ASGVNRANSPLH

V gene: TRBV5-1
D gene: TRBD1
J gene: TRBJ1-4
CDR3 protein: ASSSRQGTNEKLF

V gene: TRBV5-1
D gene: TRBD1
J gene: TRBJ2-1
CDR3 protein: ASSLDRGVYNEQF

V gene: TRBV7-3
D gene: .
J gene: TRBJ2-7
CDR3 protein: ASSLSSGDEQY

V gene: TRBV4-2
D gene: TRBD2
J gene: TRBJ2-5
CDR3 protein: ASSQGLAGGQETQY

V gene: TRBV6-5
D gene: .
J gene: TRBJ1-5
CDR3 protein: ASSYGGNQPQH

V gene: TRBV18
D gene: TRBD2
J gene: TRBJ2-1
CDR3 protein: ASSSLAGEANEQF

V gene: TRBV2
D gene: .
J gene: TRBJ2-5
CDR3 protein: ASSDSELETQY

V gene: TRBV29-1
D gene: .
J gene: TRBJ1-2
CDR3 protein: SVDRDNYGYT

V gene: TRBV5-1
D gene: .
J gene: TRBJ1-5
CDR3 protein: ASSQSGQRDQPQH

V gene: TRBV29-1
D gene: TRBD2
J gene: TRBJ2-5
CDR3 protein: SARDGRETQY